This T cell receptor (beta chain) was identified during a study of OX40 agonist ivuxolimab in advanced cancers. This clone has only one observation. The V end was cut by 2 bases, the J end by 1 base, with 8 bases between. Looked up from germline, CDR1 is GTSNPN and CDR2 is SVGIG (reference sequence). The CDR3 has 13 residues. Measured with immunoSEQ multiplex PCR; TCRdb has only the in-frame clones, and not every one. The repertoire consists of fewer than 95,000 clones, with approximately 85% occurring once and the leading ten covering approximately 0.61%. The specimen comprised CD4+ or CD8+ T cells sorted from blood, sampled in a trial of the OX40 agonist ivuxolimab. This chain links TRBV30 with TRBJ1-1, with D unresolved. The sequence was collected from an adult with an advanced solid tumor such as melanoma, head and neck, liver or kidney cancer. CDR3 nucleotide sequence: TGTGCCTGGAGTCTTGCCCGGAACACTGAAGCTTTCTTT. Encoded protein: CAWSLARNTEAFF.